One sample yielded the 23 T cell receptor beta chains listed below, sequenced in a study of follicular helper T cells after annual influenza vaccination. The time point denotes: 2015-2016 season, 7 days after influenza vaccination. Repertoires were generated with immunoSEQ multiplex PCR, while TCRdb's copy carries only in-frame clones and drops some. The table includes about 7,100 clones, roughly four fifths detected once. The specimen comprised CXCR5- memory CD4+ T cells sorted from blood, sampled 7 days after influenza vaccination. The receptors stem from an adult who received the influenza vaccine.

The rearrangement uses TRBV6-5 and TRBJ1-4; no clear D gene. Trimming pared 0 bases from V and 7 bases from J, leaving 6 bases between. CDR3 size: 13 residues. Per the germline V gene, CDR1 is MNHEY and CDR2 is SVGAGI. CDR3: CASSYSSREKLFF. The CDR3 DNA sequence: TGTGCCAGCAGTTACTCTTCCCGTGAAAAACTGTTTTTT.

This clone was seen a single time. This chain joins TRBV6-6 and TRBJ1-2; a weak D match, TRBD1 (5 bases). Between the trimmed V and J ends, which lost 5 bases and 4 bases, there was a span of 14 bases. The CDR3 has 14 residues. The V gene's germline CDR1 is MNHNY and CDR2 SVGAGI (reference sequence). The chain's CDR3 is CASSVRDPGYGYTF. CDR3 coding DNA: TGTGCCAGCAGTGTCCGGGACCCTGGCTATGGCTACACCTTC.

J is TRBJ2-1 and V is TRBV12-5; 13 bases line up with TRBD2. The germline V gene encodes CDR1 LGHNT and CDR2 FRNRAP. This CDR3 is 15 amino acids long. After removal of 1 base from V and 9 bases from J, the junction contained 3 bases not matched to a gene. The CDR3 spells CASGLGTSGSVEQFF. In DNA form, the CDR3 reads TGTGCTAGTGGTTTGGGGACTAGCGGGAGCGTTGAGCAGTTCTTC.

V gene TRBV4-3 combines with J gene TRBJ1-5; D not resolved. V lost 1 base to trimming and J lost 5 bases, with 12 bases between them. The CDR3 totals 15 residues. Germline V gene sequence: CDR1 LGHNA, CDR2 YSLEER. As DNA, the CDR3 is TGCGCCAGCAGCCAAGGGGTGAGACAAGATCAGCCCCAGCATTTT. This translates into CASSQGVRQDQPQHF.

This chain connects TRBV19 to TRBJ1-1, with D possibly matching TRBD1 (5 bases). Trimming removed 5 bases from V and 1 base from J, with 11 bases in between. The germline gives CDR1 LNHDA, CDR2 SQIVND (reference sequence). The CDR3 loop spans 14 amino acids. This CDR3 is CASSSRDPNTEAFF. As DNA, the CDR3 is TGTGCCAGTAGTTCCAGGGACCCGAACACTGAAGCTTTCTTT.

The CDR3 is CASSPQTSSEQFF. Written as DNA, the CDR3 is TGTGCCAGCAGCCCGCAGACTAGCAGTGAGCAGTTCTTC. The chain joins TRBV5-4 to TRBJ2-1, with 7 positions matching TRBD2. The ends lost 4 bases at V and 9 bases at J; junction bases unmatched: 7. The CDR3 is 13 residues long. Germline V CDR1 and CDR2: SGHNT, YYREEE (reference sequence). Combining the CDR3 with reference TRBV5-4 and TRBJ2-1 gives the whole variable domain ETGVTQSPTHLIKTRGQQVTLRCSSQSGHNTVSWYQQALGQGPQFIFQYYREEENGRGNFPPRFSGLQFPNYSSELNVNALELDDSALYLCASSPQTSSEQFFGPGTRLTVL.

This chain's CDR3 is CASSALAGGQETQYF. The CDR3 nucleotides are TGTGCCAGCAGCGCCTTAGCGGGGGGGCAAGAGACCCAGTACTTC. The genes are TRBV9 and TRBJ2-5; 11 bases match TRBD2. V gave up 3 bases and J gave up 2 bases; unmatched junction bases: 3. This CDR3 is built from 15 residues. Looked up from germline, CDR1 is SGDLS and CDR2 is YYNGEE.

The genes are TRBV27 and TRBJ2-7, with 8 positions matching TRBD1. V shed 2 bases, J shed 0 bases, and the junction held 3 bases outside the gene matches. This CDR3 is 15 amino acids long. Germline V gene data show CDR1 as MNHEY and CDR2 as SMNVEV (reference sequence). CDR3: CASSLRQGSSYEQYF. The CDR3 DNA sequence: TGTGCCAGCAGTTTACGACAGGGGAGCTCCTACGAGCAGTACTTC.

V is TRBV2 and J is TRBJ2-1, with D uncertain. Trimming left V 8 bases short and J 0 bases short, with 14 bases between. The CDR3 length is 15 residues. Per the germline V gene, CDR1 is SNHLY and CDR2 is FYNNEI. The CDR3 sequence: CASRRLPSSYNEQFF. The CDR3 bases are TGTGCCAGCCGGCGGCTACCTAGCTCCTACAATGAGCAGTTCTTC.

The chain has TRBV27 and TRBJ2-7; 8 bases are a match to TRBD1. The germline CDR1 and CDR2 sequences are MNHEY and SMNVEV (reference sequence). The CDR3 totals 14 residues. V lost 6 bases, J lost 6 bases, and 10 bases stayed unmatched. The CDR3 protein is CASRTVDRVGEQYF. CDR3 nucleotide sequence: TGTGCCAGCAGGACCGTGGACAGGGTGGGCGAGCAGTACTTC.

The J gene is TRBJ2-1, the V gene TRBV9; D gene ambiguous. CDR3 size: 16 residues. Deletions cut 0 bases from V and 0 bases from J, with 10 bases between. From germline, CDR1 is SGDLS and CDR2 YYNGEE. DNA of the CDR3: TGTGCCAGCAGCGTAGAAGGGAAACGCTCCTACAATGAGCAGTTCTTC. Amino acid sequence: CASSVEGKRSYNEQFF. Combining the CDR3 with reference TRBV9 and TRBJ2-1 gives the whole variable domain DSGVTQTPKHLITATGQRVTLRCSPRSGDLSVYWYQQSLDQGLQFLIQYYNGEERAKGNILERFSAQQFPDLHSELNLSSLELGDSALYFCASSVEGKRSYNEQFFGPGTRLTVL.

The chain uses TRBV28 and TRBJ2-6; D is ambiguous. The CDR3 is 15 residues long. Per germline, CDR1 MDHEN and CDR2 SYDVKM. Trimming stripped 5 bases from V and 0 bases from J, with 8 bases between. Written as DNA, the CDR3 is TGTGCCAGCAGTCGAACCTACTCTGGGGCCAACGTCCTGACTTTC. Amino acid sequence: CASSRTYSGANVLTF. Together with reference TRBV28 and TRBJ2-6, the CDR3 gives the full variable domain: DVKVTQSSRYLVKRTGEKVFLECVQDMDHENMFWYRQDPGLGLRLIYFSYDVKMKEKGDIPEGYSVSREKKERFSLILESASTNQTSMYLCASSRTYSGANVLTFGAGSRLTVL.

The chain employs TRBV5-1 and TRBJ1-2; possibly TRBD1 for D (6 bases). Trimming removed 4 bases at V and 2 bases at J, with 12 bases between. Germline CDR1 is SGHRS and CDR2 is YFSETQ. This CDR3 contains 14 residues. CDR3 in amino acids: CASSRDTGNYGYTF. CDR3 DNA sequence: TGCGCCAGCAGCCGGGATACAGGGAACTATGGCTACACCTTC.

This chain joins TRBV7-7 and TRBJ2-5; a possible D gene is TRBD2 (6 bases). V dropped 0 bases and J dropped 8 bases, with 13 bases sitting between them. The CDR3 is made up of 14 amino acids. The V gene's germline CDR1 is SSHAT and CDR2 FNYEAQ (reference sequence). CDR3 residues: CASSLAGLGETQYF. CDR3 in DNA: TGTGCCAGCAGCTTAGCGGGACTGGGAGAAACCCAGTACTTC.

In its sample, this clone was seen a few times. The rearrangement uses TRBV7-6 and TRBJ1-2; TRBD1 aligns across 8 bases. The ends lost 4 bases at V and 8 bases at J; junction bases unmatched: 6. The CDR3 loop spans 13 amino acids. CDR1 and CDR2 from the germline V gene are SGHVS and FNYEAQ. In DNA, the CDR3 is TGTGCCAGCAGCTCAGACAGGGGAGGAGGCTACACCTTC. Amino acid sequence: CASSSDRGGGYTF.

This clone was observed a handful of times. This rearrangement joins TRBV5-1 to TRBJ1-2; 7 bases line up with TRBD1. The V gene's germline CDR1 is SGHRS and CDR2 YFSETQ. This CDR3 has 12 residues. The V gene end was trimmed by 7 bases and the J gene end by 5 bases; junction bases not matched to a gene: 5. CDR3 in DNA: TGCGCCAGCGGAGGGACAGAGTATGGCTACACCTTC. Translating it yields CASGGTEYGYTF. Looking up the rest from reference TRBV5-1 and TRBJ1-2 gives the full variable domain: KAGVTQTPRYLIKTRGQQVTLSCSPISGHRSVSWYQQTPGQGLQFLFEYFSETQRNKGNFPGRFSGRQFSNSRSEMNVSTLELGDSALYLCASGGTEYGYTFGSGTRLTVV.

The chain recombines TRBV28 with TRBJ2-2; the D is unclear. The CDR3 sequence is 13 residues long. Per germline, CDR1 MDHEN and CDR2 SYDVKM. The V and J ends lost 7 bases and 3 bases respectively, with 9 bases between them. CDR3 protein: CASKSPDTGELFF. The CDR3 nucleotides read TGTGCCAGCAAGTCGCCGGACACCGGGGAGCTGTTTTTT.

This chain joins TRBV28 and TRBJ1-5; TRBD1 matches at 8 bases. This CDR3 comprises 15 residues. Per the germline V gene, CDR1 is MDHEN and CDR2 is SYDVKM. V shed 6 bases, J shed 4 bases, and the junction held 8 bases outside the gene matches. CDR3 in DNA: TGTGCCAGCAGACGTCGGGACAGGATAAATCAGCCCCAGCATTTT. It specifies CASRRRDRINQPQHF.

This clone was counted between two and nine times. The chain is built from TRBV27 and TRBJ1-2, with D possibly TRBD1 on 6 matching bases. Trimming cost V 6 bases and J 4 bases, with 9 bases left between them. CDR1 is MNHEY and CDR2 is SMNVEV in the germline V gene (reference sequence). This CDR3 comprises 12 residues. CDR3 sequence reads: CASRQGLYGYTF. The CDR3 nucleotides read TGTGCCAGCAGACAGGGTCTCTATGGCTACACCTTC.

J is TRBJ2-3 and V is TRBV6-5; possibly TRBD2 for D (5 bases). The CDR3 loop spans 15 amino acids. V lost 2 bases to trimming and J lost 2 bases, with 11 bases between them. The germline gives CDR1 MNHEY, CDR2 SVGAGI. CDR3 loop: CASSYGAGLTDTQYF. For the CDR3, the DNA is TGTGCCAGCAGTTACGGCGCGGGCCTCACAGATACGCAGTATTTT.

This chain connects TRBV28 to TRBJ1-2; D is uncertain. Germline CDR1 and CDR2: MDHEN and SYDVKM. The CDR3 runs to 14 residues. V was cut by 7 bases and J by 1 base, with 13 bases left in between. CDR3 protein: CASTPLGDNYGYTF. The DNA of the CDR3 is TGTGCCAGCACCCCCCTCGGGGATAACTATGGCTACACCTTC.

The genes are TRBV7-9 and TRBJ1-2; D gene ambiguous. The CDR3 covers 13 residues. Germline lookup yields CDR1 SEHNR and CDR2 FQNEAQ (reference sequence). With 5 bases removed from V and 6 bases from J, the gap between germline ends came to 13 bases. The DNA of the CDR3 is TGTGCCAGCAGCCCCTCGGTGGGGAATGGCTACACCTTC. It translates to CASSPSVGNGYTF.

The V call is TRBV27, the J call TRBJ2-3; 8 nucleotides agree with TRBD2. Germline V gene sequence: CDR1 MNHEY, CDR2 SMNVEV (reference sequence). CDR3 size: 15 residues. Trimming removed 5 bases from V and 4 bases from J; junction bases left unmatched: 8. CDR3 sequence reads: CASSPKGLVSDTQYF. The CDR3 DNA sequence: TGTGCCAGCAGTCCCAAGGGACTAGTCTCAGATACGCAGTATTTT.